Below are 26 T cell receptor beta chains sequenced from a single sample in a study of CD8+CD57+ T cells in acquired aplastic anemia. Profiling of TCR beta VDJ combinations and CDR3 sequences used genomic DNA as template. TCRdb fed the reads into MiXCR, producing one record per CDR3 protein. There are fewer than 85,000 distinct CDR3 sequences in the sample; 70% occur only once, and 70% to 90% lies in the top ten. Individuals selected for sequencing had exhibited CD8+CD57+ cell expansion on flow cytometry. Sample: sorted CD4+, CD8+, or CD8+CD57+ T cells (not recorded which) from PBMCs. The source is a human donor with aplastic anemia.

V gene TRBV6-2 or TRBV6-3 combines with J gene TRBJ1-2; TRBD1 matches at 7 bases. CDR1 MNHEY and CDR2 SVGEGT come from the germline V gene. V trimming: 2 bases; J trimming: 4 bases; junction bases outside the gene matches: 10. This CDR3 has 16 residues. In DNA form, the CDR3 reads TGTGCCAGCAGTTACCAAGGGACAGCTAGGCCCTATGGCTACACCTTC. Translated, it gives CASSYQGTARPYGYTF.

The chain couples TRBV10-3 to TRBJ2-5; TRBD2 aligns across 7 bases. The CDR3 loop spans 11 amino acids. The V segment lost 10 bases and the J segment 5 bases; nucleotides outside the gene matches: 4. The germline gives CDR1 ENHRY, CDR2 SYGVKD. CDR3 DNA: TGTGCCAGCGGGAGCGGCGAGACCCAGTACTTC. Translating gives CASGSGETQYF.

V and J are TRBV29-1 and TRBJ2-1; a weak D match, TRBD1 (6 bases). Trimming took off 5 bases at V and 4 bases at J, with 15 bases between the two ends. CDR3 size: 14 residues. Looked up from germline, CDR1 is SQVTM and CDR2 is ANQGSEA. CDR3 sequence reads: CSVYRAPNYNEQFF. The CDR3 DNA sequence: TGCAGCGTTTACAGGGCCCCCAATTACAATGAGCAGTTCTTC.

V and J are TRBV20-1 and TRBJ1-2; D is unresolved. With 0 bases removed from V and 4 bases from J, the gap between germline ends came to 6 bases. Germline V CDR1 and CDR2: DFQATT, SNEGSKA (reference sequence). The CDR3 spans 12 residues. This chain's CDR3 is CSARETRYGYTF. As DNA, the CDR3 is TGCAGTGCTAGAGAGACTCGCTATGGCTACACCTTC.

This rearrangement joins TRBV12-3 or TRBV12-4 to TRBJ1-1, with D possibly TRBD1 on 5 matching bases. CDR3 length: 15 residues. V lost 1 base and J lost 8, with 17 bases in between. The CDR3 reads CASSLGVAGAAEAFF. In DNA, the CDR3 is TGTGCCAGCAGTTTAGGTGTGGCCGGGGCCGCCGAAGCTTTCTTT.

V is TRBV20-1 and J is TRBJ1-6, with 10 bases that match TRBD1. The CDR3 loop spans 14 amino acids. V trimming: 5 bases; J trimming: 5 bases; junction bases outside the gene matches: 3. CDR1 DFQATT and CDR2 SNEGSKA come from the germline V gene (reference sequence). The CDR3 nucleotides read TGCAGTGCTCGCGGGACAGGGGATAATTCACCCCTCCACTTT. Translating it yields CSARGTGDNSPLHF.

The chain recombines TRBV5-1 with TRBJ2-3, with D unclear. V gave up 0 bases and J gave up 1 base, with 12 bases separating them. Per the germline V gene, CDR1 is SGHRS and CDR2 is YFSETQ. This CDR3 comprises 16 residues. In nucleotides, the CDR3 is TGCGCCAGCAGCTTGGTGCCTAGTGGGGGCACAGATACGCAGTATTTT. As protein: CASSLVPSGGTDTQYF.

The gene calls are TRBV10-3 and TRBJ2-3; D uncertain. The CDR3 loop spans 15 amino acids. Trimming pared 2 bases from V and 0 bases from J, leaving 9 bases between. Per germline, CDR1 ENHRY and CDR2 SYGVKD. This chain's CDR3 is CAISEPRTSTDTQYF. The CDR3 coding sequence is TGTGCCATCAGTGAGCCGAGAACTAGCACAGATACGCAGTATTTT.

This clonotype was detected only once. The CDR3 reads CATSVPDSSGANVLTF. For the CDR3, the DNA is TGTGCCACCAGTGTACCGGACAGCTCTGGGGCCAACGTCCTGACTTTC. The chain joins TRBV24-1 to TRBJ2-6, with TRBD1 as a possible D gene (6 bases). The germline V gene encodes CDR1 KGHDR and CDR2 SFDVKD. The CDR3 runs 16 residues. V gave up 5 bases and J gave up 0 bases, with 10 bases separating them.

The chain combines TRBV5-1 with TRBJ2-5; D call uncertain. The CDR3 has 14 residues. The germline V and J ends were trimmed by 2 bases and 3 bases, with 11 bases remaining between them. The V gene's germline CDR1 is SGHRS and CDR2 YFSETQ. CDR3 in amino acids: CASSFQDLEETQYF. DNA of the CDR3: TGCGCCAGCAGCTTCCAGGATTTGGAAGAGACCCAGTACTTC.

This clonotype was seen a handful of times. The chain combines TRBV20-1 with TRBJ2-7, with 11 bases matching TRBD2. V shed 5 bases, J shed 5 bases, and the junction held 8 bases outside the gene matches. This CDR3 is 14 amino acids long. Germline V gene lookup returns CDR1 DFQATT and CDR2 SNEGSKA (reference sequence). The CDR3: CSADLSGGANEQYF. For the CDR3, the DNA is TGCAGTGCTGACCTTAGCGGGGGGGCCAACGAGCAGTACTTC.

This clonotype was detected only a few times. The genes are TRBV6-1 and TRBJ2-4; D is perhaps TRBD2 (5 bases). From germline, CDR1 is MNHNS and CDR2 SASEGT. The V end lost 6 bases, the J end lost 1 base, and 19 bases lay between the germline ends. The CDR3 loop spans 17 amino acids. CDR3 in amino acids: CASSLLTVPGAKNIQYF. DNA of the CDR3: TGTGCCAGCAGCCTACTCACAGTTCCGGGGGCCAAAAACATTCAGTACTTC.

This clonotype was seen a few times. The chain is built from TRBV7-9 and TRBJ2-7; D remains ambiguous. The CDR3 contains 12 residues. CDR1 is SEHNR and CDR2 is FQNEAQ in the germline V gene (reference sequence). V was cut by 2 bases and J by 5 bases, with 7 bases left in between. The CDR3 is CASSLSLDEQYF. CDR3 nucleotide sequence: TGTGCCAGCAGCTTAAGTCTAGACGAGCAGTACTTC.

There are many counts of this clonotype. The chain links TRBV12-3 or TRBV12-4 to TRBJ2-3; D call uncertain. The ends were cut back, 11 bases at V and 5 bases at J, with 11 bases in the middle. CDR3 length: 11 amino acids. CDR3 sequence (DNA): TGTGCCTCAGCCTATGGAGATACGCAGTATTTT. This encodes CASAYGDTQYF.

This chain uses TRBV19 with TRBJ1-6; D call uncertain. From germline, CDR1 is LNHDA and CDR2 SQIVND (reference sequence). The V end was cut by 2 bases, the J end by 5 bases, with 7 bases between. This CDR3 comprises 14 residues. This chain's CDR3 is CASSIRDNNSPLHF. The CDR3 DNA reads as TGTGCCAGTAGTATAAGGGATAATAATTCACCCCTCCACTTT.

This sequence joins TRBV15 and TRBJ2-2, with D hard to call. Between the trimmed V and J ends, which lost 0 bases and 0 bases, there was a span of 8 bases. Germline CDR1 LNHNV, CDR2 YYDKDF (reference sequence). The CDR3 consists of 16 residues. CDR3 sequence: CATSRDTAANTGELFF. The CDR3 nucleotides are TGTGCCACCAGCAGAGATACGGCAGCGAACACCGGGGAGCTGTTTTTT.

This sequence joins TRBV10-3 and TRBJ2-7, with D hard to call. Deletions cut 2 bases from V and 1 base from J, with 3 bases between. Germline values: CDR1 ENHRY, CDR2 SYGVKD. The CDR3 totals 12 residues. CDR3: CAISEMSYEQYF. The CDR3 DNA reads TGTGCCATCAGTGAGATGTCCTACGAGCAGTACTTC.

V usage is TRBV24-1 and J usage is TRBJ2-5; 8 nucleotides agree with TRBD2. Trimming at V came to 5 bases and at J to 5 bases, leaving 9 bases not matched to a gene. The V gene's germline CDR1 is KGHDR and CDR2 SFDVKD. This CDR3 is 15 amino acids long. The CDR3 region is CATSGQAGDRETQYF. Here the CDR3 DNA reads TGTGCCACCAGTGGTCAAGCGGGAGATCGGGAGACCCAGTACTTC.

The gene calls are TRBV24-1 and TRBJ2-1, with unresolved D. Between the trimmed V and J ends, which lost 4 bases and 6 bases, there was a span of 9 bases. CDR3 size: 13 residues. CDR1 KGHDR and CDR2 SFDVKD come from the germline V gene. The CDR3 here is CATSEGSGNEQFF. CDR3 sequence (DNA): TGTGCCACCAGTGAGGGGTCCGGCAATGAGCAGTTCTTC.

J is TRBJ2-1 and V is TRBV19, with D possibly matching TRBD1 (5 bases). The V gene lost 6 bases and the J gene lost 1 base, with 13 bases spanning the gap. CDR3 length equals 15 residues. In germline, CDR1 is LNHDA, CDR2 SQIVND (reference sequence). In DNA form, the CDR3 reads TGTGCCAGTAGCAGGACACCTCAGTCCTACAATGAGCAGTTCTTC. Amino acid sequence: CASSRTPQSYNEQFF.

The CDR3: CAISGGLEGEQFF. CDR3 in DNA: TGTGCCATCAGTGGAGGTCTAGAGGGTGAGCAGTTCTTC. The chain links TRBV10-3 to TRBJ2-1; TRBD2 is a possible D gene (5 bases). The germline V and J ends were trimmed by 4 bases and 9 bases, with 13 bases remaining between them. Germline assignment: CDR1 ENHRY and CDR2 SYGVKD. The CDR3 has 13 amino acids.

V is TRBV7-6 and J is TRBJ2-7; a weak D match, TRBD1 (6 bases). The CDR3 has 15 residues. Germline CDR1 is SGHVS and CDR2 is FNYEAQ. V was clipped by 1 base and J by 1 base, with 11 bases between them. Written as DNA, the CDR3 is TGTGCCAGCAGCTTAGACAGGGCGAAATCCTACGAGCAGTACTTC. It encodes CASSLDRAKSYEQYF.

The CDR3 here is CSVRGQGGPYEQYF. The CDR3 DNA is TGCAGCGTTAGGGGACAGGGGGGGCCCTACGAGCAGTACTTC. The chain joins TRBV29-1 to TRBJ2-7; 11 bases line up with TRBD1. Germline values: CDR1 SQVTM, CDR2 ANQGSEA. The V gene end was trimmed by 5 bases and the J gene end by 2 bases; junction bases not matched to a gene: 5. The CDR3 extends over 14 amino acids.

This sequence joins TRBV5-1 and TRBJ1-3; the D gene is possibly TRBD1 (6 bases). The V and J ends lost 10 bases and 4 bases respectively, with 18 bases between them. The CDR3 runs 14 residues. CDR1 is SGHRS and CDR2 is YFSETQ in the germline V gene. The CDR3 nucleotides read TGCGCCTCCTCCTCGGGGGGCTCGGGAAACACCATATATTTT. It codes for CASSSGGSGNTIYF.

The sample holds a few counts of this clonotype. This chain links TRBV3-1 with TRBJ2-1; 11 bases agree with TRBD2. Germline V gives CDR1 LGHDT, CDR2 YNNKEL (reference sequence). This CDR3 region has 15 residues. V shed 4 bases, J shed 6 bases, and the junction held 5 bases outside the gene matches. The CDR3 DNA follows: TGTGCCAGCAGCCTCACTAGCGGGAGTATCAATGAGCAGTTCTTC. It specifies CASSLTSGSINEQFF.

Notes on this clonotype: This CDR3 fails to terminate in the conserved phenylalanine or tryptophan, so it likely reflects a read error. V gene TRBV19 combines with J gene TRBJ1-5, with a tentative D call TRBD1 (5 bases). Deletions cut 7 bases from V and 4 bases from J, with 14 bases between. Germline V gene data show CDR1 as LNHDA and CDR2 as SQIVND (reference sequence). This CDR3 region has 14 residues. CDR3 coding DNA: TGTGCCAGTAACGGCATGGGGGGGAATCAGCCCCAGCATCTT. This translates into CASNGMGGNQPQHL.